This T cell receptor (beta chain) was sequenced for a study of preoperative IRX-2 immunotherapy in early breast cancer. Treatment meaning: preoperative locoregional IRX-2 cytokine immunotherapy. This phase Ib study tested locoregional IRX-2 cytokine immunotherapy given before surgery. The CDR3 is 13 amino acids. The V gene's germline CDR1 is MNHGY and CDR2 SAAAGT. V was trimmed by 8 bases and J by 1 base, leaving 11 bases between them. This clone was counted at least ten times. Repertoires were generated with immunoSEQ multiplex PCR, while TCRdb's copy carries only in-frame clones and drops some. The sample includes about 89,000 clones, 86% of them seen just once.

This specimen was tumor tissue, taken after IRX-2 immunotherapy. The sequence came from a human donor with breast cancer. The chain combines TRBV6-8 with TRBJ1-1; D possibly corresponds to TRBD1 (6 bases). Here the CDR3 reads CASQEGQNTEAFF. Here the CDR3 DNA reads TGTGCCAGCCAGGAGGGACAGAACACTGAAGCTTTCTTT.